The 9 T cell receptor beta chains below come from one sample, sequenced in a study of blood T cell repertoires in COVID-19. TCRdb keeps only in-frame clones here, not all; method: immunoSEQ multiplex PCR. The sample shows roughly 49,000 clones, about 83% of them seen only once. Sequenced sample: peripheral blood. The receptors were gathered from a man aged 45-65 years with acute or convalescent COVID-19.

This clone is a singleton in its sample. The rearrangement uses TRBV19 and TRBJ1-4; D uncertain. V lost 2 bases to trimming and J lost 3 bases, with 10 bases between them. CDR1 LNHDA and CDR2 SQIVND come from the germline V gene (reference sequence). There are 15 residues in the CDR3. CDR3 protein: CASSISGPANEKLFF. The CDR3 nucleotides are TGTGCCAGTAGTATATCAGGCCCGGCTAATGAAAAACTGTTTTTT.

The chain is built from TRBV7-2 and TRBJ2-5; 15 bases fit TRBD2. CDR1 is SGHTA and CDR2 is FQGNSA in the germline V gene. V was clipped by 7 bases and J by 2 bases; unmatched bases: 8. The CDR3 has 17 residues. CDR3 protein: CASTRGTSGGYQETQYF. CDR3 bases: TGTGCCAGCACCCGTGGGACTAGCGGGGGGTATCAAGAGACCCAGTACTTC.

This clone is medium-sized (0.01 to 0.1%) within its sample. This chain joins TRBV7-9 and TRBJ2-1; 8 bases fit TRBD2. Germline V CDR1 and CDR2: SEHNR, FQNEAQ (reference sequence). CDR3 length equals 15 residues. J gave up 9 bases and V 4 bases, and 11 bases lay outside the gene matches. DNA of the CDR3: TGTGCCAGCAGCTCGCCCGGGGGGGCGGGGAGTGAGCAGTTCTTC. The encoded protein is CASSSPGGAGSEQFF.

J is TRBJ1-1 and V is TRBV6-5, with TRBD1 as a possible D gene (6 bases). The CDR3 loop spans 15 amino acids. Deletions cut 5 bases from V and 3 bases from J, with 16 bases between. Germline loops: CDR1 MNHEY, CDR2 SVGAGI. The CDR3 DNA sequence: TGTGCCAGCAGTAAATGGACAGCCAAATACACTGAAGCTTTCTTT. This encodes CASSKWTAKYTEAFF.

The chain employs TRBV28 and TRBJ1-2, with D perhaps TRBD1 (5 bases). V gave up 7 bases and J gave up 6 bases, with 21 bases separating them. CDR1 and CDR2 (germline): MDHEN, SYDVKM. The CDR3 extends over 15 amino acids. CDR3 residues: CASTPRWQGNHGYTF. The CDR3 region has the DNA TGTGCCAGCACCCCCAGGTGGCAGGGTAATCATGGCTACACCTTC.

The chain carries TRBV6-5 and TRBJ1-1; TRBD1 might be the D (5 bases). The CDR3 length is 12 residues. The V end lost 8 bases, the J end lost 3 bases, and 10 bases lay between the germline ends. The germline V gene encodes CDR1 MNHEY and CDR2 SVGAGI. This CDR3 reads CASRTMDTEAFF. In nucleotides, the CDR3 is TGTGCCAGCCGGACAATGGACACTGAAGCTTTCTTT.

The chain is built from TRBV7-2 and TRBJ2-7, with 8 bases that match TRBD1. The CDR3 length is 14 residues. Germline trimming cut 1 base from V and 2 bases from J; bases unmatched to any gene: 1. CDR1 and CDR2 (germline): SGHTA, FQGNSA. DNA for the CDR3: TGTGCCAGCAGCTTAGGGACAGGGCCCTACGAGCAGTACTTC. It encodes CASSLGTGPYEQYF.

The rearrangement joins TRBV6-5 to TRBJ1-2; D perhaps matches TRBD1 (6 bases). Germline CDR1 is MNHEY and CDR2 is SVGAGI. Trimming took 2 bases from V and 0 from J, leaving 10 bases between them. The CDR3 covers 15 residues. The CDR3 nucleotides are TGTGCCAGCAGTTACACCGGGACAACTAACTATGGCTACACCTTC. Translation gives CASSYTGTTNYGYTF.

This chain uses TRBV9 with TRBJ1-2; 8 positions match TRBD1. Germline assignment: CDR1 SGDLS and CDR2 YYNGEE. V shed 4 bases, J shed 5 bases, and the junction held 7 bases outside the gene matches. The CDR3 is 14 amino acids. CDR3 in amino acids: CASSFRTGTYGYTF. The CDR3 DNA reads TGTGCCAGCAGCTTTCGGACAGGGACGTATGGCTACACCTTC.